Below are 12 T cell receptor beta chains sequenced from a single sample in a study of regulatory T cells in long-lasting Graves disease (dated by TCRdb to the early 2020s). Taken with the paper, the label for time point translates to: newly diagnosed GD, antithyroid drugs for less than 3 months. RNA was extracted from PBMCs in TRIzol for both TCR sequencing and RNA sequencing. The library was produced with multiplex PCR. Instrument used: Illumina HiSeq 4000. iRepertoire HTBI primers and Arm-PCR amplification of CDR3 regions were used to construct TCR beta libraries. The public reads were quality trimmed at Q25 with fastp and then assembled into clones with MiXCR by TCRdb, keeping productive beta chains. Rows are unified per CDR3 protein, each entry keeping the most common DNA and genes. Counted in this sample were approximately 230,000 distinct CDR3 sequences; about 17% of them appeared once. The top ten clones comprise roughly 23% of the sample.

This specimen consisted of peripheral blood mononuclear cells (PBMCs), obtained at new diagnosis, from a patient treated with antithyroid drugs. The receptors derive from a female donor with Graves disease.

This clonotype has ten or more counts. The chain joins TRBV12-3 or TRBV12-4 to TRBJ1-1, with D maybe TRBD1 (5 bases). V shed 2 bases and J shed 1 base, with 11 bases lying between them. The CDR3 length is 15 residues. CDR3 sequence: CASSLMGRENTEAFF. CDR3 DNA: TGTGCCAGCAGTTTAATGGGCAGGGAGAACACTGAAGCTTTCTTT.

The chain couples TRBV2 to TRBJ2-7; TRBD2 aligns across 14 bases. The V and J ends lost 7 bases and 4 bases, in that order; junction bases with no gene match: 12. The CDR3 sequence is 17 residues long. Germline assignment: CDR1 SNHLY and CDR2 FYNNEI. CDR3 in amino acids: CASNPETSGRAGYEQYF. Here the CDR3 DNA reads TGTGCCAGCAATCCGGAGACTAGCGGGAGGGCCGGGTACGAGCAGTACTTC.

This clonotype was detected ten times or more. The V and J genes are TRBV15 and TRBJ1-5; unclear D gene. Germline V CDR1 and CDR2: LNHNV, YYDKDF (reference sequence). CDR3 length: 12 amino acids. Trimming pared 1 base from V and 7 bases from J, leaving 5 bases between. This CDR3 reads CATSRVSQPQHF. The CDR3 coding sequence is TGTGCCACCAGCAGAGTGTCACAGCCCCAGCATTTT.

In its sample, this clonotype was seen a few times. The gene calls are TRBV2 and TRBJ2-5; D possibly corresponds to TRBD2 (6 bases). V lost 4 bases and J lost 4, with 10 bases in between. The CDR3 extends over 13 amino acids. Looked up from germline, CDR1 is SNHLY and CDR2 is FYNNEI. The CDR3 protein is CASSAGLRETQYF. CDR3 bases: TGTGCCAGCAGTGCGGGACTGAGAGAGACCCAGTACTTC.

This clonotype was found a few times. Given a much more abundant clone one base away, this may be a read error. The genes are TRBV20-1 and TRBJ2-1; a possible D gene is TRBD2 (6 bases). CDR1 DFQATT and CDR2 SNEGSKA come from the germline V gene (reference sequence). The CDR3 totals 13 residues. The CDR3 sequence: CSAHKPTSSEQLF. As DNA, the CDR3 is TGCAGTGCACATAAACCCACTAGCTCTGAGCAGCTCTTC.

This clonotype was counted at least ten times. This chain connects TRBV29-1 to TRBJ2-7, with D maybe TRBD1 (6 bases). CDR1 and CDR2 (germline): SQVTM, ANQGSEA. The V and J ends lost 0 bases and 4 bases respectively, with 19 bases between them. The CDR3 spans 16 residues. CDR3 sequence (DNA): TGCAGCGTTGAAGATCTTGGTCAGGGGCGAGATTACGAGCAGTACTTC. Its translation: CSVEDLGQGRDYEQYF.

This clonotype was counted ten times or more. V and J are TRBV3-1 and TRBJ2-7, with 9 nucleotides matching TRBD1. Germline CDR1 reads LGHDT; CDR2 reads YNNKEL (reference sequence). The CDR3 has 15 amino acids. The junction had 7 bases not matched to a gene; V was cut back by 4 bases and J by 3 bases. Written as DNA, the CDR3 is TGTGCCAGCAGCCGTCCAACAGGGGGCCGCTACGAGCAGTACTTC. It yields the protein CASSRPTGGRYEQYF.

This clonotype came up many times. The chain is built from TRBV6-8 and TRBJ2-7; 7 bases are a match to TRBD2. With 4 bases clipped from V and 2 bases from J, the junction kept 5 bases outside the gene matches. This CDR3 comprises 14 residues. CDR1 and CDR2 from the germline V gene are MNHGY and SAAAGT. The chain's CDR3 is CASSSLAVPYEQYF. In DNA form, the CDR3 reads TGTGCCAGCAGTTCGCTAGCGGTACCCTACGAGCAGTACTTC.

This clonotype was counted at least ten times. This sequence joins TRBV18 and TRBJ1-5; 10 nucleotides match TRBD1. Looked up from germline, CDR1 is KGHSH and CDR2 is LQKENI. Trimming at V came to 5 bases and at J to 10 bases, leaving 8 bases not matched to a gene. This CDR3 has 14 amino acids. This CDR3 is CASSGQGVSGPQHF. Written as DNA, the CDR3 is TGTGCCAGCTCAGGACAGGGGGTGAGCGGACCCCAGCATTTT.

Ten or more counts support this clonotype. This CDR3 is CASSLAGRGSSYNEQFF. The CDR3, as DNA: TGTGCCAGCAGCTTGGCGGGGAGAGGGAGCTCCTACAATGAGCAGTTCTTC. The chain links TRBV7-2 to TRBJ2-1; D perhaps matches TRBD2 (6 bases). The CDR3 contains 17 residues. Germline-derived CDR1 and CDR2 are SGHTA and FQGNSA. The V and J ends lost 3 bases and 0 bases respectively, with 15 bases between them.

This clonotype was seen a single time. A read error may be the cause here, since a much bigger clone is one base away. The gene calls are TRBV7-2 and TRBJ2-1, with TRBD2 matching 8 bases. Germline assignment: CDR1 SGHTA and CDR2 FQGNSA. V shed 6 bases and J 8 bases; nucleotides not matched to a gene: 15. The CDR3 loop spans 16 amino acids. CDR3: CTSRKLAWREVDEQFF. The CDR3, as DNA: TGTACCAGCAGAAAATTAGCTTGGCGGGAGGTGGATGAGCAGTTCTTC.

The chain has TRBV9 and TRBJ2-1; 8 bases match TRBD1. Germline CDR1 reads SGDLS; CDR2 reads YYNGEE. V shed 7 bases and J 5 bases; nucleotides not matched to a gene: 5. This CDR3 contains 13 residues. The CDR3 coding sequence is TGTGCCAGCGGTGGGGACAGGAACAATGAGCAGTTCTTC. Translated: CASGGDRNNEQFF.